This entry lists 9 T cell receptor beta chains sequenced from one sample in a study of regulatory T cells in long-lasting Graves disease. CDR3 regions were amplified by Arm-PCR using iRepertoire HTBI primers to build TCR beta libraries. TCRdb passed the multiplex PCR reads through MiXCR, listing each CDR3 protein once. The data hold about 400,000 distinct CDR3 sequences, with less than 25% observed a single time. Described time point: persistent/refractory GD, antithyroid drugs over 5 years with positive TRAb. Researchers made the TCR library from RNA that was extracted from PBMCs. This specimen was peripheral blood mononuclear cells (PBMCs), taken when the disease was refractory, from a patient treated with antithyroid drugs. These TCRs come from a female donor with Graves disease.

The sample holds a few counts of this clonotype. V gene TRBV6-5 combines with J gene TRBJ1-5; 8 nucleotides line up with TRBD1. V was pared by 4 bases and J by 9 bases, with 5 bases of the junction left unmatched. Germline V gene data show CDR1 as MNHEY and CDR2 as SVGAGI. This CDR3 is built from 13 residues. The CDR3 DNA sequence: TGTGCCAGCAGTTTAGGACAGGGTTCGCCCCAGCATTTT. This gives the protein CASSLGQGSPQHF.

This clonotype was seen at least ten times. The chain has TRBV10-3 and TRBJ1-2; TRBD1 matches 7 bases. Trimming removed 7 bases from V and 8 bases from J; junction bases left unmatched: 4. Germline loops: CDR1 ENHRY, CDR2 SYGVKD. CDR3 length equals 11 residues. CDR3 residues: CAINRGPGYTF. The CDR3 nucleotides are TGTGCCATCAACAGGGGTCCAGGCTACACCTTC.

This clonotype has ten or more counts. CDR3 DNA sequence: TGTGCCAGCAGCTGGGACAGGGAACGTGGCTACACCTTC. It specifies CASSWDRERGYTF. The chain recombines TRBV28 with TRBJ1-2; TRBD1 matches 9 bases. This CDR3 is 13 amino acids long. Germline loops: CDR1 MDHEN, CDR2 SYDVKM. Germline trimming cut 6 bases from V and 7 bases from J; bases unmatched to any gene: 6.

The sample holds many counts of this clonotype. The chain recombines TRBV7-9 with TRBJ2-5; possible D gene TRBD2, 6 bases. Germline loops: CDR1 SEHNR, CDR2 FQNEAQ (reference sequence). This CDR3 has 15 amino acids. Trimming cost V 2 bases and J 4 bases, with 14 bases left between them. The CDR3: CASSLIGTGGETQYF. The CDR3 nucleotides read TGTGCCAGCAGCTTAATCGGGACCGGGGGAGAGACCCAGTACTTC.

The sample holds many counts of this clonotype. V gene TRBV6-1 combines with J gene TRBJ2-7; perhaps TRBD2 as D (5 bases). The CDR3 totals 14 residues. Germline V lookup: CDR1 MNHNS, CDR2 SASEGT. V lost 0 bases and J 4 bases, leaving 10 bases between the germline ends. CDR3 sequence (DNA): TGTGCCAGCAGTGAAGCCAGGACTGGATACGAGCAGTACTTC. Amino acids: CASSEARTGYEQYF.

This clonotype was seen repeatedly, ten times or more. The chain couples TRBV27 to TRBJ2-7; D uncertain. CDR3 length equals 10 residues. Germline CDR1 and CDR2: MNHEY and SMNVEV (reference sequence). V dropped 8 bases and J dropped 5 bases, with 7 bases sitting between them. CDR3 nucleotide sequence: TGTGCCAGCGGGCCCGACGAGCAGTACTTC. The encoded protein is CASGPDEQYF.

This clonotype was observed a few times. The rearrangement uses TRBV11-2 and TRBJ2-1; D is ambiguous. The CDR3 is 16 amino acids. Trimming stripped 2 bases from V and 2 bases from J, with 13 bases between. Looked up from germline, CDR1 is SGHAT and CDR2 is FQNNGV. Here the CDR3 DNA reads TGTGCCAGCAGCTTAACCCCGACGGTACCCTACAATGAGCAGTTCTTC. It is translated as CASSLTPTVPYNEQFF.

This clonotype has ten or more counts. The chain couples TRBV15 to TRBJ2-5; D tentatively fits TRBD1 or TRBD2 (6 bases each). The length of the CDR3 is 15 residues. V was cut by 2 bases and J by 5 bases, with 15 bases left in between. Germline CDR1 and CDR2: LNHNV and YYDKDF (reference sequence). For the CDR3, the DNA is TGTGCCACCAGCAGAACGACCGGGGGCGGGGAGACCCAGTACTTC. This translates into CATSRTTGGGETQYF.

This clonotype was seen repeatedly, ten times or more. V and J are TRBV30 and TRBJ1-2; a possible D gene is TRBD1 (5 bases). V was trimmed by 4 bases and J by 2 bases, leaving 14 bases between them. CDR1 is GTSNPN and CDR2 is SVGIG in the germline V gene (reference sequence). This CDR3 has 14 residues. CDR3: CAWTLGHLNYGYTF. CDR3 DNA sequence: TGTGCCTGGACCCTTGGACACCTAAACTATGGCTACACCTTC.